The 7 T cell receptor beta chains presented below share a single source sample, sequenced in a study of blood T cell repertoires in COVID-19. Clones were read by immunoSEQ multiplex PCR, and TCRdb kept only the in-frame ones, dropping some. The repertoire holds around 370,000 clones, with around 89% as singletons. The sequenced material came from PBMCs or T cells enriched from blood (not recorded which). Source of these receptors: a woman under 30 who had recovered from COVID-19.

This chain uses TRBV2 with TRBJ1-2, with D possibly being TRBD1 (6 bases). The V and J ends lost 2 bases and 10 bases respectively, with 20 bases between them. Germline V gives CDR1 SNHLY, CDR2 FYNNEI. The CDR3 covers 15 residues. This chain's CDR3 is CASSEHLGQQGTYTF. CDR3 in DNA: TGTGCCAGCAGTGAACATTTGGGCCAACAGGGAACCTACACCTTC.

Concerning this clone itself: In the same sample, other DNA sequences code for this CDR3. J is TRBJ2-7 and V is TRBV5-1, with 8 nucleotides matching TRBD1. J was trimmed by 3 bases and V by 4 bases; bases with no gene match: 6. CDR1 is SGHRS and CDR2 is YFSETQ in the germline V gene. This CDR3 is 14 amino acids long. This CDR3 reads CASSPSTGDYEQYF. CDR3 bases: TGCGCCAGCAGCCCCTCGACAGGGGACTACGAGCAGTACTTC.

This chain joins TRBV29-1 and TRBJ1-4; no clear D. The V end was cut by 6 bases, the J end by 8 bases, with 13 bases between. CDR3 length equals 12 residues. The V gene's germline CDR1 is SQVTM and CDR2 ANQGSEA. The CDR3 region is CSVSRNYEKLFF. The DNA for the CDR3 is TGCAGCGTCTCCCGGAACTACGAAAAACTGTTTTTT. The complete variable domain, with remaining parts taken from reference TRBV29-1 and TRBJ1-4, reads SAVISQKPSRDICQRGTSLTIQCQVDSQVTMMFWYRQQPGQSLTLIATANQGSEATYESGFVIDKFPISRPNLTFSTLTVSNMSPEDSSIYLCSVSRNYEKLFFGSGTQLSVL.

This sequence joins TRBV5-8 and TRBJ1-4; 7 bases map to TRBD1. J was trimmed by 8 bases and V by 4 bases; bases with no gene match: 11. CDR1 SGHTS and CDR2 YDEGEE come from the germline V gene. The length of the CDR3 is 15 residues. CDR3 DNA: TGTGCCAGCAGCCCCATGAGAAGGGGGCAGGAAAAACTGTTTTTT. This codes for CASSPMRRGQEKLFF.

The chain is built from TRBV7-9 and TRBJ2-3; TRBD2 matches 10 bases. Per germline, CDR1 SEHNR and CDR2 FQNEAQ (reference sequence). The CDR3 contains 15 residues. CDR3 sequence (DNA): TGTGCTGTGCGGGCTAGCGGGGGCACCACAGATACGCAGTATTTT. Encoded protein: CAVRASGGTTDTQYF.

This rearrangement joins TRBV18 to TRBJ1-2; D not resolved. This CDR3 has 13 amino acids. V was clipped by 3 bases and J by 4 bases, with 9 bases between them. Looked up from germline, CDR1 is KGHSH and CDR2 is LQKENI. DNA for the CDR3: TGTGCCAGCTCACCGATGGCCACCTATGGCTACACCTTC. The encoded protein is CASSPMATYGYTF.

The CDR3 reads CASSPGTGRNQPQHF. In DNA form, the CDR3 reads TGTGCCAGCAGCCCTGGGACAGGGAGGAATCAGCCCCAGCATTTT. This chain connects TRBV3-1 (or the pseudogene TRBV3-2) to TRBJ1-5; TRBD1 aligns across 9 bases. Germline V lookup: CDR1 LGHDT, CDR2 YNNKEL (reference sequence). The CDR3 covers 15 residues. V lost 4 bases, J lost 4 bases, and 5 bases stayed unmatched.